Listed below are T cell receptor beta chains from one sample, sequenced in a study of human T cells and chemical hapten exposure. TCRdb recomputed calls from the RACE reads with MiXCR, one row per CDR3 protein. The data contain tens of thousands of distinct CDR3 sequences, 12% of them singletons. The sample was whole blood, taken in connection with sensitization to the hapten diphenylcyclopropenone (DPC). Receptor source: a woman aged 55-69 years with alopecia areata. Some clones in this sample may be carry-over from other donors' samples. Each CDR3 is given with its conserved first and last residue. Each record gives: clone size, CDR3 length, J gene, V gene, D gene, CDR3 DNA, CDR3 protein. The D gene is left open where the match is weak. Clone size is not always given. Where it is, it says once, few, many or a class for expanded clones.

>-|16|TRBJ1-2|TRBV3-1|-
TGTGCCAGCAGCCAAGTGAGTTTGGACCTAGGCTACGGCTACACCTTC
CASSQVSLDLGYGYTF
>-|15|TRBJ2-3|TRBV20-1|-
TGCAGTGCTGCCCCGACTAGTCCAAGCACAGATACGCAGTATTTT
CSAAPTSPSTDTQYF
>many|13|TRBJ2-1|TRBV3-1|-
TGTGCCAGCAGCCAAGTCATGGCGAATGAGCAGTTCTTC
CASSQVMANEQFF
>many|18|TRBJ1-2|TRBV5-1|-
TGCGCCAGCAGCGCCGACTATCCCAGACAGACGTCTGAGTATGGCTACACCTTC
CASSADYPRQTSEYGYTF
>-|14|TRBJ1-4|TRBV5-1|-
TGCGCCAGCAGCCTCCGGGACGGAGATGAAAAACTGTTTTTT
CASSLRDGDEKLFF
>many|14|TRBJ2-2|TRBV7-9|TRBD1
TGTGCCAGCATTCGGACAGGGAACACCGGGGAGCTGTTTTTT
CASIRTGNTGELFF
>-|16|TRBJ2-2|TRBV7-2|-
TGTGCCAGCAGCTACTCAGGGGACCCGAACACCGGGGAGCTGTTTTTT
CASSYSGDPNTGELFF
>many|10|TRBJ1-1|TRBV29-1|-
TGCAGCGTTCTGGGGCCTGAAGCTTTCTTT
CSVLGPEAFF
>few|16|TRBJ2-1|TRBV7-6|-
TGTGCCAGCAGCTTAGCGCCGACAGTCCAGGGCAATGAGCAGTTCTTC
CASSLAPTVQGNEQFF
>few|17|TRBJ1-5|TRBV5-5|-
TGTGCCAGCAGCAGATTTACAGGGCCCGCTTTAGGTCAGCCCCAGCATTTT
CASSRFTGPALGQPQHF
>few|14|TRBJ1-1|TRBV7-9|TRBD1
TGTGCCAGCAGCACTAACGACAGGGACTCTGAAGCTTTCTTT
CASSTNDRDSEAFF
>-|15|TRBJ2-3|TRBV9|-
TGTGCCAGCAGCGTAGTTGGGGGCTGGGCAGATACGCAGTATTTT
CASSVVGGWADTQYF
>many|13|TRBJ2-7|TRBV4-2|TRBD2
TGTGCCAGCAGTACGAGCGGGGGGGCCGAGCAGTACTTC
CASSTSGGAEQYF
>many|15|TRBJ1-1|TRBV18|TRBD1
TGTGCCTTCTCACCGTGGGACAGGCCGAACACTGAAGCTTTCTTT
CAFSPWDRPNTEAFF
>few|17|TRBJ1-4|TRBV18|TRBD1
TGTGCCAGCTCACCGCGGACAGGGGGCATTGCTAATGAAAAACTGTTTTTT
CASSPRTGGIANEKLFF
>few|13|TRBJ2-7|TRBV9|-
TGTGCCAGCCGAGCCCCGCGCTCCTACGAGCAGTACTTC
CASRAPRSYEQYF
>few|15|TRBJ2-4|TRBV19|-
TGTGCCAGTAGTGCAGTCAGGGTGGCCAAAAACATTCAGTACTTC
CASSAVRVAKNIQYF
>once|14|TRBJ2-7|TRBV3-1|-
TGTGTCAGCAGCCTACTTGGTCGCCCCTACGAGCAGTACTTC
CVSSLLGRPYEQYF
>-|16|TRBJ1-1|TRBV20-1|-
TGCAGTGCTAGAGTACCCCTCGACCGGCTATGGACTGAAGCTTTCTTT
CSARVPLDRLWTEAFF
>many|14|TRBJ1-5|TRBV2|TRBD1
TGTGCCAGCGGGGGGACAGGGAGGCATCAGCCCCAGCATTTT
CASGGTGRHQPQHF
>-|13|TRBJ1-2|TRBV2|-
TGTGCCAGCGGGTTTGGTAGCAACTATGGCTACACCTTC
CASGFGSNYGYTF
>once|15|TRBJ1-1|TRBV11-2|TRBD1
TGTGCCAGCAGCTTGAGGACAGGGCAGAACACTGAAGCTTTCTTT
CASSLRTGQNTEAFF
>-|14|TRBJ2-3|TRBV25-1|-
TGTGCCAGCAGTGAGGCGGGAAGGACAGATACGCAGTATTTT
CASSEAGRTDTQYF
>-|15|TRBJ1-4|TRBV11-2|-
TGTGCCAGCAGCTTAGATTTGAGAGGGGGTGAAAAACTGTTTTTT
CASSLDLRGGEKLFF
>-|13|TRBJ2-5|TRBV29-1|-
TGCAGCGTCGGGGACCGCATTCTTGCGACCCAGTACTTC
CSVGDRILATQYF
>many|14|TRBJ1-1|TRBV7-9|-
TGTGCCAGCAGCTCCACCGGTTCGAACACTGAAGCTTTCTTT
CASSSTGSNTEAFF
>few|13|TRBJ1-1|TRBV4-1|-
TGCGCCAGCAGCCAAGGGACCGGTGGCCAGGCTTTCTTT
CASSQGTGGQAFF
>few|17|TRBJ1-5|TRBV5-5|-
TGTGCCAGCAGTCCTCTCCCAACGGGATATAGCAATCAGCCCCAGCATTTT
CASSPLPTGYSNQPQHF
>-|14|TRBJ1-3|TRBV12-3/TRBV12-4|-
TGTGCCAGCAGGCCCGCGGGGTCTGGAAACACCATATATTTT
CASRPAGSGNTIYF
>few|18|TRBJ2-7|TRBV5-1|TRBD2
TGCGCCAGCAGCCTAGGATTGTGGCAGACTAGCGGGGCCCACGAGCAGTACTTC
CASSLGLWQTSGAHEQYF
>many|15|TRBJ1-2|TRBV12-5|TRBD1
TGTGCTAGTGGTAGAGCCCCGGGACAGGTACACGGCTACACCTTC
CASGRAPGQVHGYTF
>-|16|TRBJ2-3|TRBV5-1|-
TGCGCCAGCAGCTTAGGTACGCGGGGATCCACAGATACGCAGTATTTT
CASSLGTRGSTDTQYF
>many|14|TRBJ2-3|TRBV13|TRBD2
TGTGCCAGCAGCTCTAGCGGGGGCACAGATACGCAGTATTTT
CASSSSGGTDTQYF
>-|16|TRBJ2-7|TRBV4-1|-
TGCGCCAGCAGCCAAGCCTTGGCGAGTTTCTCCTACGAGCAGTACTTC
CASSQALASFSYEQYF
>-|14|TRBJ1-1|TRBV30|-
TGTGCCTGGAACCTAGACAGGCTTGGCACTGAAGCTTTCTTT
CAWNLDRLGTEAFF
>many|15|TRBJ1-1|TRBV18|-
TGTGCCAGCTCACCGATCGAGGGGGTTGGGACTGAAGCTTTCTTT
CASSPIEGVGTEAFF
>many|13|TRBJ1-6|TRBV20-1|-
TGCAGTGCTAAATCCGGGACCGATTTTCCCCTCCACTTT
CSAKSGTDFPLHF
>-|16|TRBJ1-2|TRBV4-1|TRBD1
TGCGCCAGCAGCCAACCCGCAGGGGGGGATGACTATGGCTACACCTTC
CASSQPAGGDDYGYTF
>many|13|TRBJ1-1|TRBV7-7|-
TGTGCTAGCAGTCCCGGGGCGAACACTGAAGCTTTCTTT
CASSPGANTEAFF
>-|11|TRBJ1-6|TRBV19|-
TGTGCCAGTCAGGGAAGATCACCCCTCCACTTT
CASQGRSPLHF
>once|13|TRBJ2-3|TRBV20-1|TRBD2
TGCAGTCCAAAGCGGGGGGGCACAGATACGCAGTATTTT
CSPKRGGTDTQYF
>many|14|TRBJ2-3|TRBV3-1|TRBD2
TGTGCCAGCAGCCAAAGCCGGGGGGCAGATACGCAGTATTTT
CASSQSRGADTQYF
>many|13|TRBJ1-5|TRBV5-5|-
TGTGCCAGCAGCTTGGTACAATGGCAGCCCCAGCATTTT
CASSLVQWQPQHF
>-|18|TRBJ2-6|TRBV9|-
TGTGCCAGCAGCGTAGTGCACAGGTCTCCCTCTGGGGCCAACGTCCTGACTTTC
CASSVVHRSPSGANVLTF